A single sample is the source of the 14 T cell receptor beta chains below, sequenced in a study of control samples from healthy donors and cancer patients. TCRdb keeps only in-frame clones here, not all; method: immunoSEQ multiplex PCR. The sample yields 130,000 or so clones, 70% to 90% seen once. Material for sequencing was blood. These receptors were collected from a man between 50 and 59 years old in good health.

V gene TRBV6-5 combines with J gene TRBJ1-5; TRBD1 matches 9 bases. CDR3 length: 14 residues. Looked up from germline, CDR1 is MNHEY and CDR2 is SVGAGI. The V and J ends lost 5 bases and 6 bases, in that order; junction bases with no gene match: 5. DNA of the CDR3: TGTGCCAGCAGTCCACAGGGGGCAGGTCAGCCCCAGCATTTT. Encoded protein: CASSPQGAGQPQHF.

This rearrangement joins TRBV13 to TRBJ2-7; possibly TRBD1 or TRBD2 for D (6 bases each). The CDR3 contains 14 residues. Trimming removed 4 bases at V and 3 bases at J, with 13 bases between. Germline loops: CDR1 PRHDT, CDR2 FYEKMQ (reference sequence). CDR3 residues: CASSSGRGGYEQYF. The CDR3 region has the DNA TGTGCCAGCAGCTCCGGGAGAGGGGGCTACGAGCAGTACTTC. Full variable domain (outside the CDR3, taken from reference TRBV13 and TRBJ2-7): AAGVIQSPRHLIKEKRETATLKCYPIPRHDTVYWYQQGPGQDPQFLISFYEKMQSDKGSIPDRFSAQQFSDYHSELNMSSLELGDSALYFCASSSGRGGYEQYFGPGTRLTVT.

This sequence joins TRBV30 and TRBJ2-7; 9 bases line up with TRBD2. Germline CDR1 reads GTSNPN; CDR2 reads SVGIG (reference sequence). V was pared by 0 bases and J by 6 bases, with 6 bases of the junction left unmatched. This CDR3 spans 14 amino acids. The CDR3: CAWSVRLADPEQYF. CDR3 in DNA: TGTGCCTGGAGTGTACGACTAGCGGACCCCGAGCAGTACTTC.

V usage is TRBV30 and J usage is TRBJ2-5, with D hard to call. Germline CDR1 is GTSNPN and CDR2 is SVGIG (reference sequence). This CDR3 region has 14 residues. Trimming removed 1 base at V and 0 bases at J, with 9 bases between. CDR3 DNA sequence: TGTGCCTGGAGTGGGGGAAATTACCAAGAGACCCAGTACTTC. Its translation is CAWSGGNYQETQYF.

The chain is built from TRBV4-1 and TRBJ2-3; the D is unclear. The length of the CDR3 is 18 residues. Germline CDR1 reads MGHRA; CDR2 reads YSYEKL. V was shortened by 0 bases and J by 0 bases, with 16 bases between the two germline ends. The CDR3 nucleotides are TGCGCCAGCAGCCAAGACACCCGGAACAAGTTTAGCACAGATACGCAGTATTTT. This codes for CASSQDTRNKFSTDTQYF.

The gene calls are TRBV19 and TRBJ2-1; tentatively, D is TRBD1 (6 bases). The CDR3 extends over 17 amino acids. Trimming left V 4 bases short and J 4 bases short, with 20 bases between. Germline CDR1 is LNHDA and CDR2 is SQIVND (reference sequence). CDR3 amino acids: CASSTDSRQGPYNEQFF. CDR3 DNA: TGTGCCAGTAGTACCGACAGTCGCCAGGGGCCGTACAATGAGCAGTTCTTC.

The chain is built from TRBV4-2 and TRBJ1-2; possible D gene TRBD1, 6 bases. Germline assignment: CDR1 LGHNA and CDR2 YNFKEQ. This CDR3 is 14 amino acids long. V lost 2 bases to trimming and J lost 8 bases, with 15 bases between them. CDR3 sequence: CASSQLGGRPGYTF. The CDR3 DNA is TGTGCCAGCAGCCAATTGGGGGGGCGGCCGGGCTACACCTTC.

V gene TRBV27 combines with J gene TRBJ2-7; 8 bases align to TRBD2. After removal of 3 bases from V and 6 bases from J, the junction contained 13 bases not matched to a gene. CDR3 length: 16 amino acids. The V gene's germline CDR1 is MNHEY and CDR2 SMNVEV (reference sequence). CDR3 DNA sequence: TGTGCCAGCAGTTTGCTCCCGGGACTAGTTCCCCGCGAGCAGTACTTC. It translates to CASSLLPGLVPREQYF.

The chain recombines TRBV7-9 with TRBJ1-1; weak D call: TRBD1 (6 bases). Trimming stripped 5 bases from V and 1 base from J, with 8 bases between. This CDR3 is 13 amino acids long. Germline V gene lookup returns CDR1 SEHNR and CDR2 FQNEAQ (reference sequence). The CDR3 protein is CASSVTGNTEAFF. The CDR3 bases are TGTGCCAGCAGCGTGACAGGGAACACTGAAGCTTTCTTT. Filled out from reference TRBV7-9 and TRBJ1-1, the complete variable domain reads DTGVSQNPRHKITKRGQNVTFRCDPISEHNRLYWYRQTLGQGPEFLTYFQNEAQLEKSRLLSDRFSAERPKGSFSTLEIQRTEQGDSAMYLCASSVTGNTEAFFGQGTRLTVV.

The sample holds a few counts of this clone. The chain carries TRBV30 and TRBJ1-2; D is undetermined. The CDR3 spans 12 residues. CDR1 and CDR2 from the germline V gene are GTSNPN and SVGIG (reference sequence). Between the trimmed V and J ends, which lost 7 bases and 3 bases, there was a span of 12 bases. CDR3 in DNA: TGTGCCTTCTTTTCGCTATACTATGGCTACACCTTC. The encoded protein is CAFFSLYYGYTF.

V usage is TRBV2 and J usage is TRBJ1-2; no clear D. Between the trimmed V and J ends, which lost 0 bases and 8 bases, there was a span of 13 bases. CDR1 and CDR2 from the germline V gene are SNHLY and FYNNEI. This CDR3 spans 14 amino acids. The CDR3 coding sequence is TGTGCCAGCAGTGAAGCCAAGGGCCCCTGGGGCTACACCTTC. Protein product: CASSEAKGPWGYTF.

Worth noting for this clone: Other DNA variants within this sample encode the same CDR3. This sequence joins TRBV19 and TRBJ2-5, with 16 positions matching TRBD2. V lost 7 bases, J lost 5 bases, and 13 bases stayed unmatched. The CDR3 length is 18 residues. Germline-derived CDR1 and CDR2 are LNHDA and SQIVND (reference sequence). DNA for the CDR3: TGTGCCAGTACCCCGGGACTAGCGGGGGGGCCGGGCCGGGAGACCCAGTACTTC. Its protein is CASTPGLAGGPGRETQYF.

The chain couples TRBV16 to TRBJ2-2; D is undetermined. The CDR3 is made up of 12 amino acids. Looked up from germline, CDR1 is KGHSY and CDR2 is FQNENV. V gave up 7 bases and J gave up 3 bases, with 6 bases separating them. The CDR3 spells CASTSYTGELFF. DNA for the CDR3: TGTGCCAGCACCTCATACACCGGGGAGCTGTTTTTT.

The gene calls are TRBV27 and TRBJ2-3, with 11 bases aligning to TRBD2. The V gene end was trimmed by 5 bases and the J gene end by 2 bases; junction bases not matched to a gene: 6. This CDR3 region has 16 residues. Per germline, CDR1 MNHEY and CDR2 SMNVEV (reference sequence). CDR3 bases: TGTGCCAGCAGTAAAACTAGCGGGGGTTACACAGATACGCAGTATTTT. Amino acids: CASSKTSGGYTDTQYF.